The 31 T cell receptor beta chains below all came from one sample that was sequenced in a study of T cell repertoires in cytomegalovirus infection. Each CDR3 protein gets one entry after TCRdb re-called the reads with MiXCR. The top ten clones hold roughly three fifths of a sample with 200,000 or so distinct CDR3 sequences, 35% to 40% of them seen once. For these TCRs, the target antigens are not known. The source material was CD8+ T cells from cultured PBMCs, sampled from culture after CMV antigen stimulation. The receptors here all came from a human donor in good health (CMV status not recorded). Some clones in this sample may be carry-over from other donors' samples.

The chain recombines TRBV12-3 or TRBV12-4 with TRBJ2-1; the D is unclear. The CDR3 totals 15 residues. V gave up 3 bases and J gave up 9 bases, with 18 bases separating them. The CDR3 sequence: CASSLWAPPTGEQFF. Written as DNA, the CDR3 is TGTGCCAGCAGTTTGTGGGCCCCCCCTACGGGTGAGCAGTTCTTC.

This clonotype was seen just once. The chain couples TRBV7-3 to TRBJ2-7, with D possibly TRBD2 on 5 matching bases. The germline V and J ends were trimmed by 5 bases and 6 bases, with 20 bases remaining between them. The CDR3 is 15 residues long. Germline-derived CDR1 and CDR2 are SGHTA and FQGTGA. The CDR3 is CASSPSLLDPGEQYF. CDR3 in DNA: TGTGCCAGCAGCCCGAGCTTACTAGATCCGGGCGAGCAGTACTTC.

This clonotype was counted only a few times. The CDR3 region has the DNA TGTGCCAGCAGCTTAGCGTCCAATGGCCCATATGGCTACACCTTC. This codes for CASSLASNGPYGYTF. This sequence joins TRBV7-9 and TRBJ1-2; D gene uncertain. The V and J ends lost 0 bases and 5 bases respectively, with 13 bases between them. CDR1 and CDR2 (germline): SEHNR, FQNEAQ (reference sequence). CDR3 length: 15 amino acids.

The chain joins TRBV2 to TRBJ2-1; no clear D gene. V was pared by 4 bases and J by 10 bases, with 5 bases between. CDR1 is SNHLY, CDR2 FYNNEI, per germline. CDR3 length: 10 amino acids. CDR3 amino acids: CASSGSEQFF. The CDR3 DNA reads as TGTGCCAGCAGTGGGTCGGAGCAGTTCTTC.

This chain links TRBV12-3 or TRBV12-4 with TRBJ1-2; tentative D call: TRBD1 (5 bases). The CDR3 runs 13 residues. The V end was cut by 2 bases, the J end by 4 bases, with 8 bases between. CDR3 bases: TGTGCCAGCAGTTTACCGGGACCCTATGGCTACACCTTC. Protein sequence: CASSLPGPYGYTF.

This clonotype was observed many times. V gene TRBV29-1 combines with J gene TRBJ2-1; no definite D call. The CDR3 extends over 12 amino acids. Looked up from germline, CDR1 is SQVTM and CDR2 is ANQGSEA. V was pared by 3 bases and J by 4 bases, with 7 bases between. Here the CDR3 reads CSVDYGYNEQFF. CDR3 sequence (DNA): TGCAGCGTTGATTACGGGTACAATGAGCAGTTCTTC.

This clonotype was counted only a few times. The CDR3, as DNA: TGTGCCAGCAGCTTAAACGGGGTTGCCTACAATGAGCAGTTCTTC. Protein: CASSLNGVAYNEQFF. The chain couples TRBV5-4 to TRBJ2-1; TRBD2 is a possible D gene (5 bases). The CDR3 length is 15 residues. With 2 bases removed from V and 2 bases from J, the gap between germline ends came to 11 bases. Germline values: CDR1 SGHNT, CDR2 YYREEE (reference sequence). Based on the CDR3 plus reference TRBV5-4 and TRBJ2-1, the full variable domain is ETGVTQSPTHLIKTRGQQVTLRCSSQSGHNTVSWYQQALGQGPQFIFQYYREEENGRGNFPPRFSGLQFPNYSSELNVNALELDDSALYLCASSLNGVAYNEQFFGPGTRLTVL.

CDR3 protein: CASSLASNYGYTF. In DNA form, the CDR3 reads TGTGCCAGCAGTTTGGCAAGTAACTATGGCTACACCTTC. The rearrangement uses TRBV12-3 or TRBV12-4 and TRBJ1-2; D uncertain. The CDR3 contains 13 residues. Trimming took off 3 bases at V and 1 base at J, with 6 bases between the two ends.

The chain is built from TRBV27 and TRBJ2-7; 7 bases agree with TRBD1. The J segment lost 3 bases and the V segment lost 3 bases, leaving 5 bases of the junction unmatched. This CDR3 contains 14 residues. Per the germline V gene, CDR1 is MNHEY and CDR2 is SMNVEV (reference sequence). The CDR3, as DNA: TGTGCCAGCAGTTTGTCGGGACAGAACTACGAGCAGTACTTC. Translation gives CASSLSGQNYEQYF.

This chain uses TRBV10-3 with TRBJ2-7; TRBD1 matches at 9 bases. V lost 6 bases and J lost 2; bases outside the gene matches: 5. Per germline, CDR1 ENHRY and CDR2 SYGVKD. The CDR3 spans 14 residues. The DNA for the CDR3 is TGTGCCATCAGCTTGGGACAGGGAGCCTACGAGCAGTACTTC. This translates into CAISLGQGAYEQYF.

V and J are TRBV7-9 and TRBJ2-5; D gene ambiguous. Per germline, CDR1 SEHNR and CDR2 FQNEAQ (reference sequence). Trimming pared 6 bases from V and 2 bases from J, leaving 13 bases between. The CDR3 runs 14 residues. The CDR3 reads CASSPIVWQETQYF. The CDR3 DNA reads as TGTGCCAGCAGTCCCATAGTATGGCAAGAGACCCAGTACTTC.

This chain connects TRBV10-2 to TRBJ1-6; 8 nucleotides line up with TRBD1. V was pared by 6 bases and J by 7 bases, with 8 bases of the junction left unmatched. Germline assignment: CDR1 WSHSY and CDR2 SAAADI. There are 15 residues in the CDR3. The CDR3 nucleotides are TGCGCCAGCAGCCCCCGGGACAGGTTGAATTCACCCCTCCACTTT. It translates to CASSPRDRLNSPLHF.

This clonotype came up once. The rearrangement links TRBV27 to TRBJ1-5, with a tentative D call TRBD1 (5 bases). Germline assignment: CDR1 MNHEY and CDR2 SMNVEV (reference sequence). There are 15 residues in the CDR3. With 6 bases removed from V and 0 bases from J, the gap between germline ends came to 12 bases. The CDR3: CASRGAFVSNQPQHF. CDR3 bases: TGTGCCAGCAGAGGGGCGTTCGTTAGCAATCAGCCCCAGCATTTT.

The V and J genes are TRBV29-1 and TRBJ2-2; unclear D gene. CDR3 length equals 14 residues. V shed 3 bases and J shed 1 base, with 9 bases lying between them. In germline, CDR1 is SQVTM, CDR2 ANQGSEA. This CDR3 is CSVDGAGNTGELFF. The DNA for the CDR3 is TGCAGCGTTGATGGTGCAGGGAACACCGGGGAGCTGTTTTTT.

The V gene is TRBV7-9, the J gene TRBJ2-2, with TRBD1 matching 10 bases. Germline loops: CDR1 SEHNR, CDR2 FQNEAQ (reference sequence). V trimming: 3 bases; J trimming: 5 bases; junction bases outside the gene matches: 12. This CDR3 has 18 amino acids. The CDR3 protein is CASSFSGTGVGRTGELFF. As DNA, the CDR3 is TGTGCCAGCAGCTTCTCCGGGACAGGGGTCGGGAGGACCGGGGAGCTGTTTTTT.

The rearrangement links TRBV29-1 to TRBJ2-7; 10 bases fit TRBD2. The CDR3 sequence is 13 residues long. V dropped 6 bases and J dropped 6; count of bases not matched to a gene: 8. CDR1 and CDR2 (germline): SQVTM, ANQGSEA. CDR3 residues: CSVLAGGIREQYF. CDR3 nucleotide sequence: TGCAGCGTATTAGCGGGAGGTATTCGCGAGCAGTACTTC.

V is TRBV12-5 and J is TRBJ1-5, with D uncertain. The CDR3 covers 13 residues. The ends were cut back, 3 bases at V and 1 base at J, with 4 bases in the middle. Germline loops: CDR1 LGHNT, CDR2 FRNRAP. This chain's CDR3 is CASGFGSNQPQHF. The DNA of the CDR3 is TGTGCTAGTGGTTTCGGCAGCAATCAGCCCCAGCATTTT.

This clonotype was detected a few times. The CDR3 loop reads CASSDRGPYNEQFF. CDR3 DNA sequence: TGTGCCAGCAGTGACAGGGGTCCTTACAATGAGCAGTTCTTC. The V and J genes are TRBV27 and TRBJ2-1; TRBD1 matches 8 bases. After removal of 5 bases from V and 4 bases from J, the junction contained 4 bases not matched to a gene. Germline CDR1 MNHEY, CDR2 SMNVEV (reference sequence). The CDR3 runs to 14 residues.

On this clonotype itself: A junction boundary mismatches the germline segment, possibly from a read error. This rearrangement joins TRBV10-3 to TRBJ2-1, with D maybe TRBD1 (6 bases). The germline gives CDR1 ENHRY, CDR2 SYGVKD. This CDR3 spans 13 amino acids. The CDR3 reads CTIRVGALNEQFF. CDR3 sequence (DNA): TGTACCATCAGAGTGGGGGCGTTAAATGAGCAGTTCTTC.

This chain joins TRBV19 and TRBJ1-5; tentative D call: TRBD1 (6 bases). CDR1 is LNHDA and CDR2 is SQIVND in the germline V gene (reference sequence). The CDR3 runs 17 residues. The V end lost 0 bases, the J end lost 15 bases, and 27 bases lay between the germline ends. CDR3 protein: CASSIDRSGQPLVPSHF. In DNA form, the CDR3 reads TGTGCCAGTAGTATAGATCGCTCTGGACAGCCTTTAGTTCCTTCGCATTTT. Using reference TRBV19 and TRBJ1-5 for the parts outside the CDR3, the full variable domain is DGGITQSPKYLFRKEGQNVTLSCEQNLNHDAMYWYRQDPGQGLRLIYYSQIVNDFQKGDIAEGYSVSREKKESFPLTVTSAQKNPTAFYLCASSIDRSGQPLVPSHFGDGTRLSIL.

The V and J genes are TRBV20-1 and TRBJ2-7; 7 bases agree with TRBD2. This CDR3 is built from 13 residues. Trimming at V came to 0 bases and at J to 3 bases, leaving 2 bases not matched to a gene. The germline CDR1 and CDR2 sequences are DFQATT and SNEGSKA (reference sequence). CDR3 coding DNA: TGCAGTGCTAGAGAGGGGGGGGGCTACGAGCAGTACTTC. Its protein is CSAREGGGYEQYF.

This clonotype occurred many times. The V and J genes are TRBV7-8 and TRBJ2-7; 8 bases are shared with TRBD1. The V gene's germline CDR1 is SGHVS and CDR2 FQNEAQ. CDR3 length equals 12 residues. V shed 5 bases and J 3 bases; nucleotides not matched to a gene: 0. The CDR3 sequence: CASSTGGYEQYF. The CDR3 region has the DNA TGTGCCAGCAGCACAGGGGGCTACGAGCAGTACTTC.

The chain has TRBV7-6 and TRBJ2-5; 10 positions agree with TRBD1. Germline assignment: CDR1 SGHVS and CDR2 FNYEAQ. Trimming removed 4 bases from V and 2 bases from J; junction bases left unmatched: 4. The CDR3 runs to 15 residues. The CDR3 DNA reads TGTGCCAGCAGCTACGGGACAGGGGTTCAAGAGACCCAGTACTTC. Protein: CASSYGTGVQETQYF.

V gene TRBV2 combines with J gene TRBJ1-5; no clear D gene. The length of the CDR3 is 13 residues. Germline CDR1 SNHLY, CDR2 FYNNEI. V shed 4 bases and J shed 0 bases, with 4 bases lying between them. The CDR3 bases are TGTGCCAGCAGTGTCATTAGCAATCAGCCCCAGCATTTT. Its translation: CASSVISNQPQHF.

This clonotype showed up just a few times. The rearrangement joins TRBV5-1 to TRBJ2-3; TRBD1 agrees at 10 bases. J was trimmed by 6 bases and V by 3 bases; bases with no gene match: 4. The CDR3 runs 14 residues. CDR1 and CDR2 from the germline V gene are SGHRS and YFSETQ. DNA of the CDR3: TGCGCCAGCAGCTCGGGACAGGGGCTGGATACGCAGTATTTT. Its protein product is CASSSGQGLDTQYF.

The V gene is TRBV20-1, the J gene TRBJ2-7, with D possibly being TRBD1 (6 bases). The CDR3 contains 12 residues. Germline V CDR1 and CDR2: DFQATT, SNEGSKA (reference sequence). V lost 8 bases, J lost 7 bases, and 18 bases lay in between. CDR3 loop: CSFGQFLREQYF. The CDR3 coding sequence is TGCAGTTTCGGACAGTTTCTAAGGGAGCAGTACTTC.

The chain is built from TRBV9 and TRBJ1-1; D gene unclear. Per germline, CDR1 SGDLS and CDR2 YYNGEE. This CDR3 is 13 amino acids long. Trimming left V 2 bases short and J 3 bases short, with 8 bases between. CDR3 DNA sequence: TGTGCCAGCAGCGTTGGCAGATACACTGAAGCTTTCTTT. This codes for CASSVGRYTEAFF. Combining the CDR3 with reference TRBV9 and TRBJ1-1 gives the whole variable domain DSGVTQTPKHLITATGQRVTLRCSPRSGDLSVYWYQQSLDQGLQFLIQYYNGEERAKGNILERFSAQQFPDLHSELNLSSLELGDSALYFCASSVGRYTEAFFGQGTRLTVV.

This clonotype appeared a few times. The CDR3 loop is CAISEDPNQPQHF. For the CDR3, the DNA is TGTGCCATCAGTGAAGATCCTAATCAGCCCCAGCATTTT. This rearrangement joins TRBV10-3 to TRBJ1-5, with unresolved D. The CDR3 runs to 13 residues. Germline V lookup: CDR1 ENHRY, CDR2 SYGVKD. V shed 3 bases and J shed 4 bases, with 7 bases lying between them.

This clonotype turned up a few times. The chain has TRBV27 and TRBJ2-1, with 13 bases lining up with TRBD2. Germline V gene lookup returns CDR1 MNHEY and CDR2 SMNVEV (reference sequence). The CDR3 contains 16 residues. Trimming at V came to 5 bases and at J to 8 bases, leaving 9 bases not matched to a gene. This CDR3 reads CASSLGTSGAPDEQFF. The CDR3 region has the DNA TGTGCCAGCAGTCTCGGGACTAGCGGGGCCCCGGATGAGCAGTTCTTC.

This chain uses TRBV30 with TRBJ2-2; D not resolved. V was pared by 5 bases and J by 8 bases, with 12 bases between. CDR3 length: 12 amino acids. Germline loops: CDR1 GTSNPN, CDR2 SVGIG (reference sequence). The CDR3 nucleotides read TGTGCCTGGTGTGACCCCGCAGGGGAGCTGTTTTTT. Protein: CAWCDPAGELFF.

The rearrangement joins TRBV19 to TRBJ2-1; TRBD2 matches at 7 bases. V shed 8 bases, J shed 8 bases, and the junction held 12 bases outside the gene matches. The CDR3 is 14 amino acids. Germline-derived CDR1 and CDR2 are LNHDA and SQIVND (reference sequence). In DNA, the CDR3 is TGTGCCAGTTCGGGGGGTAGCGCCGTGGATGAGCAGTTCTTC. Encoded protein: CASSGGSAVDEQFF.